Sequencing of this T cell receptor (beta chain) was carried out in a study of CD8 T cells in Susac syndrome. An input of roughly 0.45 to 1 ug of RNA was subjected to reverse transcription using random hexamers. TCRdb independently ran MiXCR on the immunoSEQ multiplex PCR reads; one entry per CDR3 protein. The profile shows under 200,000 distinct CDR3 sequences, approximately 93% of them singletons. The V end was cut by 2 bases, the J end by 6 bases, with 7 bases between. The germline gives CDR1 SGHAT, CDR2 FQDESV (reference sequence). The CDR3 runs 13 residues. Sample: CD4+ T cells from PBMCs. The clonotype comes from a human donor in good health. The chain uses TRBV11-1 and TRBJ1-4; D gene unclear. In nucleotides, the CDR3 is TGTGCCAGCAGCTTACCGGGCGATGAAAAACTGTTTTTT. Protein: CASSLPGDEKLFF. Complete variable domain (other parts from reference TRBV11-1 and TRBJ1-4): EAEVAQSPRYKITEKSQAVAFWCDPISGHATLYWYRQILGQGPELLVQFQDESVVDDSQLPKDRFSAERLKGVDSTLKIQPAELGDSAMYLCASSLPGDEKLFFGSGTQLSVL.